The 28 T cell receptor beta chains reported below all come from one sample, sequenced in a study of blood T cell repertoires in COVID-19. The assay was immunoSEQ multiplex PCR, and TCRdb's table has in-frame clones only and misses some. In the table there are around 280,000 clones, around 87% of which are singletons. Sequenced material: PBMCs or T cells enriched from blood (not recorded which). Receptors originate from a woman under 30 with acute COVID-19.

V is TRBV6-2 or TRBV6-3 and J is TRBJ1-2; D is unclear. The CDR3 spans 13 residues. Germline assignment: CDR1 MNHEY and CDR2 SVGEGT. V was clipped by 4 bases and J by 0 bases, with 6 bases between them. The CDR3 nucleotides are TGTGCCAGCAGTTCCGACACTAACTATGGCTACACCTTC. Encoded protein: CASSSDTNYGYTF.

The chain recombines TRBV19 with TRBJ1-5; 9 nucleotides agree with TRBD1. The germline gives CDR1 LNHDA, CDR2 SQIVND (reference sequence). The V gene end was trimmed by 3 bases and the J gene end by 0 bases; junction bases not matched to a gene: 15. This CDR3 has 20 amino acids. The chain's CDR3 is CASSIEGTGRPFFSNQPQHF. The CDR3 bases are TGTGCCAGTAGTATCGAAGGGACAGGGCGACCCTTCTTTAGCAATCAGCCCCAGCATTTT.

The CDR3 is CASSLSPNTRNQPQHF. The CDR3 nucleotides read TGTGCCAGCAGTTTAAGCCCAAATACCCGCAATCAGCCCCAGCATTTT. V and J are TRBV28 and TRBJ1-5; no reliable D call. V lost 2 bases, J lost 2 bases, and 13 bases lay in between. The CDR3 extends over 16 amino acids. Germline loops: CDR1 MDHEN, CDR2 SYDVKM.

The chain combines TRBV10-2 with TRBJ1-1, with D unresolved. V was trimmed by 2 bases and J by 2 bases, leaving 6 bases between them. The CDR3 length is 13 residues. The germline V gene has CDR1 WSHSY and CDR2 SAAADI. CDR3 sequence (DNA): TGCGCCAGCAGTGAGAACAGTAACACTGAAGCTTTCTTT. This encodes CASSENSNTEAFF.

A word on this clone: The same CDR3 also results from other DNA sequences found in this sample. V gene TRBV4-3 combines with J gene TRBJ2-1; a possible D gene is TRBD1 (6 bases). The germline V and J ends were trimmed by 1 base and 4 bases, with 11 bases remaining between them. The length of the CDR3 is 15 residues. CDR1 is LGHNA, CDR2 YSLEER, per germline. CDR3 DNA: TGCGCCAGCAGCCAAGGGACAGCGATTTACAATGAGCAGTTCTTC. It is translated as CASSQGTAIYNEQFF.

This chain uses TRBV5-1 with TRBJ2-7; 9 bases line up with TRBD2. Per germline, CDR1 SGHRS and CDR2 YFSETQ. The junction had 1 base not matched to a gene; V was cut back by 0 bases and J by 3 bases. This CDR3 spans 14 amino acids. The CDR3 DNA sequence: TGCGCCAGCAGCTTGGTAGCGGGAGACTACGAGCAGTACTTC. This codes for CASSLVAGDYEQYF.

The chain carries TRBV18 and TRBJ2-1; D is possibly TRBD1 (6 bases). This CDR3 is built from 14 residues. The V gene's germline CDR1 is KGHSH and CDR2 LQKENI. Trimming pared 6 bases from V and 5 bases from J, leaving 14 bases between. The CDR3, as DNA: TGTGCCAGCTCGCCCCAGACAGGTAACAATGAGCAGTTCTTC. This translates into CASSPQTGNNEQFF.

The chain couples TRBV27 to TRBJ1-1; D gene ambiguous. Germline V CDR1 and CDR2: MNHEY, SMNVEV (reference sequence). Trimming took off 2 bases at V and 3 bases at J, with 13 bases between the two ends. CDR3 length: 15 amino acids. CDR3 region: CASSLRGSVDTEAFF. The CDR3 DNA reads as TGTGCCAGCAGTTTAAGAGGGTCCGTTGACACTGAAGCTTTCTTT.

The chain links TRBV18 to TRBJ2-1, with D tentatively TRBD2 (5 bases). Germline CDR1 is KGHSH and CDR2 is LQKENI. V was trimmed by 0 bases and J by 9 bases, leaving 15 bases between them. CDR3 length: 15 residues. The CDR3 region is CASSPPPNDGIEQFF. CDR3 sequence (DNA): TGTGCCAGCTCACCACCGCCCAACGACGGGATTGAGCAGTTCTTC.

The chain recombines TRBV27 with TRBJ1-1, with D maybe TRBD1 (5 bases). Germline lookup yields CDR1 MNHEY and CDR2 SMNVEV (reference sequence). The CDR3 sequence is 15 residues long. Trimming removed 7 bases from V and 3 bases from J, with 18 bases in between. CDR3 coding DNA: TGTGCCAGCAATTCTTTGGGGCGGTTGGACACTGAAGCTTTCTTT. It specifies CASNSLGRLDTEAFF.

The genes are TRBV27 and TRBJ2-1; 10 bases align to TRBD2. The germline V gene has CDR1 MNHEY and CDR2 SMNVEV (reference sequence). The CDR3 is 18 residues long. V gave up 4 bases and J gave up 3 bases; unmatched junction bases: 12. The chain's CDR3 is CASSYTSGINTDYNEQFF. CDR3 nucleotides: TGTGCCAGCAGTTATACTAGCGGGATAAATACGGACTACAATGAGCAGTTCTTC.

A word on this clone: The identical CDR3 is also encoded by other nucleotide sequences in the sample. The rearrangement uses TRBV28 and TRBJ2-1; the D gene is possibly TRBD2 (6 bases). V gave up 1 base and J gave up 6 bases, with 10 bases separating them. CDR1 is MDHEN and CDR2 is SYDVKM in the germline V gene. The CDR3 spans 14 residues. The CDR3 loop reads CASSLSGGTNEQFF. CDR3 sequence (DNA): TGTGCCAGCAGTTTATCCGGCGGGACCAATGAGCAGTTCTTC. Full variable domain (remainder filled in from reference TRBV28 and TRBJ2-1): DVKVTQSSRYLVKRTGEKVFLECVQDMDHENMFWYRQDPGLGLRLIYFSYDVKMKEKGDIPEGYSVSREKKERFSLILESASTNQTSMYLCASSLSGGTNEQFFGPGTRLTVL.

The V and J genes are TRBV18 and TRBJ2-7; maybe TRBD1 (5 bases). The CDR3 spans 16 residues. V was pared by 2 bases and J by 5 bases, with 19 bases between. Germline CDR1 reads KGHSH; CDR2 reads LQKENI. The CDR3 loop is CASSPILGQGSHEQYF. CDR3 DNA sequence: TGTGCCAGCTCACCAATTTTGGGTCAGGGAAGCCACGAGCAGTACTTC.

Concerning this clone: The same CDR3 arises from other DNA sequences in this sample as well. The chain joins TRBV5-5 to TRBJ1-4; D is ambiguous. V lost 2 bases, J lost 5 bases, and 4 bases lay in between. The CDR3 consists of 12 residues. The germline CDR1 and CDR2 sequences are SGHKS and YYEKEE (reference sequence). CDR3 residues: CASSFLNEKLFF. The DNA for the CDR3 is TGTGCCAGCAGCTTCTTAAATGAAAAACTGTTTTTT.

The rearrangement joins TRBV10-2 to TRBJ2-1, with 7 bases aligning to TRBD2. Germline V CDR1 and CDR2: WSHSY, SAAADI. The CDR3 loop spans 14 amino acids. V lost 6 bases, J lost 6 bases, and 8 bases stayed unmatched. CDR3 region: CASSLSGGSNEQFF. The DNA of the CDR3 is TGCGCCAGCAGCTTGTCGGGAGGTAGCAATGAGCAGTTCTTC.

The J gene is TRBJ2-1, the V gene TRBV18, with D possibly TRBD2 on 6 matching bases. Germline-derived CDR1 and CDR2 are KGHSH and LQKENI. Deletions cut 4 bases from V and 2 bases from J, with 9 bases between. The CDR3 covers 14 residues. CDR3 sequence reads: CASSRREAYNEQFF. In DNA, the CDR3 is TGTGCCAGCTCACGAAGGGAGGCCTACAATGAGCAGTTCTTC.

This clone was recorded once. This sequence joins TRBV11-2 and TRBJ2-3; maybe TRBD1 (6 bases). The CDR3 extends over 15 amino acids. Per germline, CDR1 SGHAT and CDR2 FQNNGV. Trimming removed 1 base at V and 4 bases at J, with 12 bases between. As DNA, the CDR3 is TGTGCCAGCAGCTTAGGACAGGTTAAGGCAGATACGCAGTATTTT. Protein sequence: CASSLGQVKADTQYF.

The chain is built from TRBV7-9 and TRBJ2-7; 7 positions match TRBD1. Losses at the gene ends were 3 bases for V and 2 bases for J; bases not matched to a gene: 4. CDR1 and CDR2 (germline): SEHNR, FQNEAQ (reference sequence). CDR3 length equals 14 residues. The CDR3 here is CASSFAGTAYEQYF. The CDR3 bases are TGTGCCAGCAGCTTTGCCGGGACAGCCTACGAGCAGTACTTC.

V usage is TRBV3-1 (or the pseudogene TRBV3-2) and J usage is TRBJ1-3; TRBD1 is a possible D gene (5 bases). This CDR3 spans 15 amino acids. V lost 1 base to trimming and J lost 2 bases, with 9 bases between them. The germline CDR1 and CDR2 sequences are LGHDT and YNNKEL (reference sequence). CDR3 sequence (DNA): TGTGCCAGCAGCCAAGGATTCAGGGCTGGAAACACCATATATTTT. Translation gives CASSQGFRAGNTIYF.

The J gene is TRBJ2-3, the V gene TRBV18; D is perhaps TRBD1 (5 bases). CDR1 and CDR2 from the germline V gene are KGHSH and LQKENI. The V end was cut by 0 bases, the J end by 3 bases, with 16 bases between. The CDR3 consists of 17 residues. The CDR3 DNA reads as TGTGCCAGCTCACCACCCCCAGGGCCCTTGGGGACAGATACGCAGTATTTT. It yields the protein CASSPPPGPLGTDTQYF.

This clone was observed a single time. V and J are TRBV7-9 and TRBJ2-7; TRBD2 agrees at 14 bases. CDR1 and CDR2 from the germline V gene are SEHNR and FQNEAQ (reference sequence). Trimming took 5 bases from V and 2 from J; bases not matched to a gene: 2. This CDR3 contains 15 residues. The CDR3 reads CASSRGLAGAYEQYF. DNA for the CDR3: TGTGCCAGCAGCAGGGGACTAGCGGGAGCCTACGAGCAGTACTTC.

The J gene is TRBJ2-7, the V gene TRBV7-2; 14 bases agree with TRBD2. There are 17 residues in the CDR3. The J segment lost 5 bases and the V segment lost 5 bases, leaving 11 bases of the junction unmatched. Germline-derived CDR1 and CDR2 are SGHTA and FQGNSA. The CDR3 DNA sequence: TGTGCCAGCAGCCAACCGGGACTAGCGGGAGTATCCCACGAGCAGTACTTC. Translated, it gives CASSQPGLAGVSHEQYF.

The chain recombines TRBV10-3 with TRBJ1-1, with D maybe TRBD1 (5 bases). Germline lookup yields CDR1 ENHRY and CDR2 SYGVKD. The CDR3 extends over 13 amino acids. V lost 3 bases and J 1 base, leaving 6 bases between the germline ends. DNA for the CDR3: TGTGCCATCAGTGAAAGGGGGAACACTGAAGCTTTCTTT. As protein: CAISERGNTEAFF.

The CDR3 region has the DNA TGTGCCAGCAGCCAAAGGGACAGCCTCTCTGGAAACACCATATATTTT. Protein: CASSQRDSLSGNTIYF. This chain links TRBV14 with TRBJ1-3; 7 nucleotides align to TRBD1. CDR3 length: 16 residues. Germline values: CDR1 SGHDN, CDR2 FVKESK. Germline trimming cut 2 bases from V and 0 bases from J; bases unmatched to any gene: 4.

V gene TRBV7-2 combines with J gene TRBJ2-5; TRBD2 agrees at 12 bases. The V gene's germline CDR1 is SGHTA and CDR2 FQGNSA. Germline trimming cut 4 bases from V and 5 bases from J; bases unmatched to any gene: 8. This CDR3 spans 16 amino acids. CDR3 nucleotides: TGTGCCAGCAGCTCATCTAGCGGGAGGGCCTATGAGACCCAGTACTTC. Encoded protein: CASSSSSGRAYETQYF.

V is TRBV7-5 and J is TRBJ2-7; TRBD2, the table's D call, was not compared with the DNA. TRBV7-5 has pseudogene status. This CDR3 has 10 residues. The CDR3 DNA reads TGTGTCAGGAAGAGGGCCGAGCAGTACTTC. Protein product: CVRKRAEQYF.

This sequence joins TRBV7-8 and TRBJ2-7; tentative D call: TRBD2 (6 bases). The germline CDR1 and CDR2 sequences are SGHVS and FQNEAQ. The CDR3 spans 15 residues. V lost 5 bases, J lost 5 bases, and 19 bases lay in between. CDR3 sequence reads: CASSPTAGRLDEQYF. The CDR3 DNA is TGTGCCAGCAGCCCCACGGCGGGAAGGTTGGACGAGCAGTACTTC.

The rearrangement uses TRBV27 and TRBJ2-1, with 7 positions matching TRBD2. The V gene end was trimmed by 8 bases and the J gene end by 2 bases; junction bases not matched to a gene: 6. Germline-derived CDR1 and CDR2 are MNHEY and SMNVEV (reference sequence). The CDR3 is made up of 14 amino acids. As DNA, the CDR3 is TGTGCCAGCCGCAGCGGGATGGCCTACAATGAGCAGTTCTTC. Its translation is CASRSGMAYNEQFF.